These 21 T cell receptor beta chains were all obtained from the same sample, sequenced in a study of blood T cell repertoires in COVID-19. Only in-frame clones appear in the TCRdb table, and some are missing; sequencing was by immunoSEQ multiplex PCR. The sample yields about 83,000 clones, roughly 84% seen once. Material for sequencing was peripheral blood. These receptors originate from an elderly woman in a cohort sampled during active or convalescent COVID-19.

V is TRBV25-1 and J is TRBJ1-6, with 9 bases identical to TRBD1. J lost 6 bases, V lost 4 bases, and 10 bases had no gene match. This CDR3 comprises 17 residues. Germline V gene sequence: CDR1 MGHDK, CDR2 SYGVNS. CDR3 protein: CASSGYSGTGLNSPLHF. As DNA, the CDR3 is TGTGCCAGCAGTGGGTACTCCGGGACAGGGCTTAATTCACCCCTCCACTTT.

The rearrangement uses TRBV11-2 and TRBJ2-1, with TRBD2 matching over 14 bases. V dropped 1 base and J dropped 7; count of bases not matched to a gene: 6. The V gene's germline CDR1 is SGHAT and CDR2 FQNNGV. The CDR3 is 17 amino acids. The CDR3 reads CASSLAGLAGGGNEQFF. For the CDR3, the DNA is TGTGCCAGCAGCTTAGCAGGACTAGCGGGAGGAGGAAATGAGCAGTTCTTC.

CDR3 bases: TGTGCCAGCATGAGGGTTGTCACTGAAGCTTTCTTT. Protein: CASMRVVTEAFF. The gene calls are TRBV6-5 and TRBJ1-1; D gene uncertain. This CDR3 is 12 amino acids long. CDR1 MNHEY and CDR2 SVGAGI come from the germline V gene. V was cut by 7 bases and J by 4 bases, with 10 bases left in between.

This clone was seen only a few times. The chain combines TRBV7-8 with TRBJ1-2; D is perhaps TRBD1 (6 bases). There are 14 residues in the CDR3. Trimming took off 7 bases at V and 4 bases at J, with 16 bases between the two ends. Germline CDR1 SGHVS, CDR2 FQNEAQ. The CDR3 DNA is TGTGCCAGCACCGGCCCTACAGGGACCTATGGCTACACCTTC. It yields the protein CASTGPTGTYGYTF. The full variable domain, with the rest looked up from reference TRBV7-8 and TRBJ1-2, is GAGVSQSPRYKVAKRGQDVALRCDPISGHVSLFWYQQALGQGPEFLTYFQNEAQLDKSGLPSDRFFAERPEGSVSTLKIQRTQQEDSAVYLCASTGPTGTYGYTFGSGTRLTVV.

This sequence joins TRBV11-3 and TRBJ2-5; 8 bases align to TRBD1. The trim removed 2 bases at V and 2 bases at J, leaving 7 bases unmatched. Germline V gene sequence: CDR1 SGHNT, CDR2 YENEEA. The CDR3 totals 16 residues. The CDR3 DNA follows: TGTGCCAGCAGCTTACAGGGGGCGCTTGGGCAAGAGACCCAGTACTTC. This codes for CASSLQGALGQETQYF.

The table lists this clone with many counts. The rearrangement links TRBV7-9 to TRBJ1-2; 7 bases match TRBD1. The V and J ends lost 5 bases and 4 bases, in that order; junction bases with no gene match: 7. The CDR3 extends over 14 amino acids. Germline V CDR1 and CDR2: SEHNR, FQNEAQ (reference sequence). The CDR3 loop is CASSPGTVLYGYTF. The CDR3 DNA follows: TGTGCCAGCAGCCCAGGGACAGTTCTCTATGGCTACACCTTC. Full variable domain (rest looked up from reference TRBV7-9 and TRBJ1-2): DTGVSQNPRHKITKRGQNVTFRCDPISEHNRLYWYRQTLGQGPEFLTYFQNEAQLEKSRLLSDRFSAERPKGSFSTLEIQRTEQGDSAMYLCASSPGTVLYGYTFGSGTRLTVV.

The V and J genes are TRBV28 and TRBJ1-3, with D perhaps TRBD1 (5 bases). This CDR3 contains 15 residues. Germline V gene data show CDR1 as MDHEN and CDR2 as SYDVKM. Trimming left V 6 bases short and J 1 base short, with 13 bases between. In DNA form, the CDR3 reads TGTGCCAGCAGAAAATTCAGGGTTTCTGGAAACACCATATATTTT. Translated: CASRKFRVSGNTIYF.

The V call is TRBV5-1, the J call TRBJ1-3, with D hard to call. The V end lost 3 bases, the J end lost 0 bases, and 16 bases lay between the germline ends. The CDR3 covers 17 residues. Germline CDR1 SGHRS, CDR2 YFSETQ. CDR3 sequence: CASSSRPATSSGNTIYF. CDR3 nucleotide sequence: TGCGCCAGCAGCTCCCGGCCAGCGACTAGCTCTGGAAACACCATATATTTT.

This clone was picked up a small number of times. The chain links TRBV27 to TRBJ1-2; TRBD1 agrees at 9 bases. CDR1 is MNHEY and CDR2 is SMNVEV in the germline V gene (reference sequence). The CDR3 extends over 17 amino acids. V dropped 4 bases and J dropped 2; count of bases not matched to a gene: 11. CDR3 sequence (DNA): TGTGCCAGCAGTTACTTCCGAGGTGGACAGGGGAACTATGGCTACACCTTC. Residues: CASSYFRGGQGNYGYTF.

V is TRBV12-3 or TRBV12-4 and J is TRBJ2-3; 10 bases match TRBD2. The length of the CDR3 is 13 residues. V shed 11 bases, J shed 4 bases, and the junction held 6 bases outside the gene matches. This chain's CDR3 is CASSSGRADTQYF. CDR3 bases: TGTGCCTCCTCTAGCGGGAGAGCAGATACGCAGTATTTT.

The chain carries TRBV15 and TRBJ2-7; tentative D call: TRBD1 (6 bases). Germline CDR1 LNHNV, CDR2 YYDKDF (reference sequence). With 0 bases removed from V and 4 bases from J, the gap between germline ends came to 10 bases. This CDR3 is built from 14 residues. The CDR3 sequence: CATSRDRGPYEQYF. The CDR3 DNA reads TGTGCCACCAGCAGAGACAGGGGTCCGTACGAGCAGTACTTC.

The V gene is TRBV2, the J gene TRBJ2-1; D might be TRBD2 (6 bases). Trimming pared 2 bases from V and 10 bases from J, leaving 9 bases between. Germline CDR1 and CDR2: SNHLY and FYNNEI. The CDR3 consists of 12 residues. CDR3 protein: CASSELGREQFF. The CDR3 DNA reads TGTGCCAGCAGTGAATTGGGGAGGGAGCAGTTCTTC. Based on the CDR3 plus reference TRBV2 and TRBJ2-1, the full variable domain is EPEVTQTPSHQVTQMGQEVILRCVPISNHLYFYWYRQILGQKVEFLVSFYNNEISEKSEIFDDQFSVERPDGSNFTLKIRSTKLEDSAMYFCASSELGREQFFGPGTRLTVL.

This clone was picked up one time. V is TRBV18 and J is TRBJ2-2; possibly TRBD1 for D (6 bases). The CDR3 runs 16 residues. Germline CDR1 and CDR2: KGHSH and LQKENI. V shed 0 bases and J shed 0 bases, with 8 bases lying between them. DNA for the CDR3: TGTGCCAGCTCACCACCGTGGACAGCGAACACCGGGGAGCTGTTTTTT. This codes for CASSPPWTANTGELFF.

CDR3 sequence (DNA): TGTGCCAGCAGTTTCGCACTTAAGGGCTACACCTTC. Amino acid sequence: CASSFALKGYTF. J is TRBJ1-2 and V is TRBV12-3 or TRBV12-4; no firm D call. The V end was cut by 3 bases, the J end by 8 bases, with 10 bases between. The CDR3 has 12 residues.

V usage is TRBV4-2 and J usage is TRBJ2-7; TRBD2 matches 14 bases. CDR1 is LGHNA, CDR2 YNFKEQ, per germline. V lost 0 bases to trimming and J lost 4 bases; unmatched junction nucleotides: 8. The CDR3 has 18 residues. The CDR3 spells CASSQDRRLAGGMYEQYF. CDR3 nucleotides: TGTGCCAGCAGCCAAGATAGGAGACTAGCGGGAGGGATGTACGAGCAGTACTTC.

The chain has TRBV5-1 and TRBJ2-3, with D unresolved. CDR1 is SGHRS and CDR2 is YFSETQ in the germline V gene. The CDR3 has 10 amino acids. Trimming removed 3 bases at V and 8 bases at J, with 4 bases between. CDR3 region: CASSSPTQYF. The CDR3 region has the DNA TGCGCCAGCAGCTCTCCTACGCAGTATTTT.

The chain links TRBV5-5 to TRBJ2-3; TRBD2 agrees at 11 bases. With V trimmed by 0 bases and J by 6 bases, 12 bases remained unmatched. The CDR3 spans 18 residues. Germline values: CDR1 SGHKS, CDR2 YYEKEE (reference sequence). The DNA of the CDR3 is TGTGCCAGCAGCTTGGCCGGGACTAGCGGCCTTCACCTGGATACGCAGTATTTT. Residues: CASSLAGTSGLHLDTQYF. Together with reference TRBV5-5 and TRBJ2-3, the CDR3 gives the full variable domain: DAGVTQSPTHLIKTRGQQVTLRCSPISGHKSVSWYQQVLGQGPQFIFQYYEKEERGRGNFPDRFSARQFPNYSSELNVNALLLGDSALYLCASSLAGTSGLHLDTQYFGPGTRLTVL.

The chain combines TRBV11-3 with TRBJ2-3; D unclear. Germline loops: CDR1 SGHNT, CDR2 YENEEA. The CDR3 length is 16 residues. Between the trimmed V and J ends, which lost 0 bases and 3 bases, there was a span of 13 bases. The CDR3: CASSLDRPLLTDTQYF. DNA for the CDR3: TGTGCCAGCAGCTTAGACAGGCCCTTGTTAACAGATACGCAGTATTTT.

CDR3 in DNA: TGTGCCAGCAGCCTTCTACTAGCGGGAGTGTACGAGCAGTACTTC. This translates into CASSLLLAGVYEQYF. The rearrangement uses TRBV5-6 and TRBJ2-7; TRBD2 matches 11 bases. This CDR3 is 15 amino acids long. The germline V gene encodes CDR1 SGHDT and CDR2 YYEEEE. The trim removed 4 bases at V and 4 bases at J, leaving 7 bases unmatched.

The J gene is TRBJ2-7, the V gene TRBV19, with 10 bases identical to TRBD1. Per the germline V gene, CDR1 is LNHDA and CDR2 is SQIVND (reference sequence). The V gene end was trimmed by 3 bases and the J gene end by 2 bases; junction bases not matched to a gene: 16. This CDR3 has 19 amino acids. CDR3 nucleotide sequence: TGTGCCAGTAGTATTGTAGTGCGGGACAGGGGCGAGAGAACCTACGAGCAGTACGTC. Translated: CASSIVVRDRGERTYEQYV.

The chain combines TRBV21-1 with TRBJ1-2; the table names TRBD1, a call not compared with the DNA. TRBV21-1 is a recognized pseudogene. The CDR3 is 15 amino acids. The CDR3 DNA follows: TGTGCCAGCAGCAAAGAGAGGTGGGACAGGGGTGGCTACACCTTC. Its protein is CASSKERWDRGGYTF.